The 22 T cell receptor beta chains reported below all come from one sample, sequenced in a study of T-cell memory formation after mild COVID-19. TCRdb passed the 5' RACE reads through MiXCR, listing each CDR3 protein once. The sample holds 250,000 to 400,000 distinct CDR3 sequences; about 13% are singletons and the top ten take around a fifth. Sample: PBMCs or a T cell subset sorted from them (not recorded which). The receptor set was obtained from a man aged 18 to 30 who had mild COVID-19 (a few samples of this study predate the infection). Cell type and time point are not known.

The CDR3 DNA follows: TGTGCCAGCATTCTTCTTATCAGGGTCTCACCCCTCCACTTT. This translates into CASILLIRVSPLHF. V gene TRBV6-7 combines with J gene TRBJ1-6; perhaps TRBD1 as D (5 bases). TRBV6-7 is assigned to the ORF class and has an uncertain function. Trimming pared 7 bases from V and 10 bases from J, leaving 17 bases between. The CDR3 runs to 14 residues.

This clonotype was seen repeatedly, ten times or more. This sequence joins TRBV24-1 and TRBJ2-3, with 7 nucleotides matching TRBD1. This CDR3 spans 15 amino acids. V lost 1 base to trimming and J lost 1 base; unmatched junction nucleotides: 1. Germline CDR1 reads KGHDR; CDR2 reads SFDVKD. This CDR3 reads CATSDFGQGTDTQYF. The CDR3 nucleotides read TGTGCCACCAGTGATTTTGGACAGGGCACAGATACGCAGTATTTT.

The V call is TRBV7-2, the J call TRBJ2-2, with 10 positions matching TRBD1. Germline CDR1 SGHTA, CDR2 FQGNSA. V trimming: 6 bases; J trimming: 7 bases; junction bases outside the gene matches: 11. The CDR3 covers 16 residues. CDR3 DNA: TGTGCCAGCAGTTCGGACAGGGGGTCCTCTTTCGGGGAGCTGTTTTTT. Amino acids: CASSSDRGSSFGELFF. The whole variable domain, remainder taken from reference TRBV7-2 and TRBJ2-2, is GAGVSQSPSNKVTEKGKDVELRCDPISGHTALYWYRQSLGQGLEFLIYFQGNSAPDKSGLPSDRFSAERTGGSVSTLTIQRTQQEDSAVYLCASSSDRGSSFGELFFGEGSRLTVL.

This clonotype was seen a few times. The rearrangement links TRBV11-3 to TRBJ2-2, with D tentatively TRBD1 or TRBD2 (5 bases each). From germline, CDR1 is SGHNT and CDR2 YENEEA. Trimming took off 4 bases at V and 4 bases at J, with 13 bases between the two ends. CDR3 length: 15 amino acids. Here the CDR3 DNA reads TGTGCCAGCAGCTCAGGGATTGCGGGCACCGGGGAGCTGTTTTTT. It encodes CASSSGIAGTGELFF.

V and J are TRBV5-1 and TRBJ2-5; TRBD2 is a possible D gene (7 bases). The V gene lost 3 bases and the J gene lost 4 bases, with 19 bases spanning the gap. The CDR3 extends over 16 amino acids. CDR1 and CDR2 from the germline V gene are SGHRS and YFSETQ. This chain's CDR3 is CASSSLEGGPAETQYF. The CDR3 DNA sequence: TGCGCCAGCAGCTCCCTGGAGGGGGGGCCGGCAGAGACCCAGTACTTC.

V usage is TRBV12-3 or TRBV12-4 and J usage is TRBJ1-5; D may be TRBD1 (5 bases). The V end was cut by 5 bases, the J end by 6 bases, with 11 bases between. The CDR3 runs to 13 residues. CDR3 DNA sequence: TGTGCCAGCAGTGGATCAGGGAGTCAGCCCCAGCATTTT. It specifies CASSGSGSQPQHF.

Only a few counts were recorded for this clonotype. The gene calls are TRBV27 and TRBJ2-7, with D possibly being TRBD1 (5 bases). Germline CDR1 and CDR2: MNHEY and SMNVEV (reference sequence). Trimming pared 4 bases from V and 7 bases from J, leaving 14 bases between. There are 13 residues in the CDR3. The CDR3 reads CASSSSGIGEQYV. The CDR3 DNA reads TGTGCCAGCAGTTCCTCAGGGATAGGGGAGCAGTACGTC.

This clonotype came up a few times. The J gene is TRBJ2-1, the V gene TRBV5-1, with D possibly called TRBD1 or TRBD2 (6 bases each). V gave up 1 base and J gave up 8 bases, with 16 bases separating them. The CDR3 totals 15 residues. CDR1 and CDR2 from the germline V gene are SGHRS and YFSETQ. The DNA of the CDR3 is TGCGCCAGCAGCTTGACAGGGCGGGGTAGCGATGAGCAGTTCTTC. It yields the protein CASSLTGRGSDEQFF.

At least ten counts were recorded for this clonotype. This chain uses TRBV7-2 with TRBJ2-7, with D tentatively TRBD1 (5 bases). Trimming left V 5 bases short and J 2 bases short, with 13 bases between. CDR3 length equals 14 residues. Germline lookup yields CDR1 SGHTA and CDR2 FQGNSA. In DNA, the CDR3 is TGTGCCAGCAGCACCTTCGACAGACCCTACGAGCAGTACTTC. Residues: CASSTFDRPYEQYF.

The chain combines TRBV7-9 with TRBJ1-3, with a tentative D call TRBD1 (5 bases). Trimming left V 5 bases short and J 0 bases short, with 11 bases between. This CDR3 has 15 residues. The V gene's germline CDR1 is SEHNR and CDR2 FQNEAQ (reference sequence). CDR3 sequence: CASSLGAISGNTIYF. As DNA, the CDR3 is TGTGCCAGCAGCCTCGGGGCCATCTCTGGAAACACCATATATTTT.

The chain has TRBV7-2 and TRBJ1-2; perhaps TRBD1 as D (5 bases). There are 15 residues in the CDR3. Trimming removed 1 base from V and 4 bases from J, with 13 bases in between. CDR1 and CDR2 from the germline V gene are SGHTA and FQGNSA. CDR3 in amino acids: CASSLVSTESYGYTF. In nucleotides, the CDR3 is TGTGCCAGCAGCTTAGTGTCGACAGAGTCCTATGGCTACACCTTC.

This clonotype has just a few counts. J is TRBJ2-2 and V is TRBV18; D is unclear. Germline values: CDR1 KGHSH, CDR2 LQKENI. V was trimmed by 1 base and J by 4 bases, leaving 7 bases between them. The CDR3 is 14 residues long. In DNA form, the CDR3 reads TGTGCCAGCTCACCACGTGCGAGCACCGGGGAGCTGTTTTTT. Translation: CASSPRASTGELFF.

This clonotype showed up just a few times. The chain carries TRBV3-1 and TRBJ2-7, with a possible D match to TRBD1 (5 bases). Germline CDR1 reads LGHDT; CDR2 reads YNNKEL (reference sequence). V lost 6 bases and J 4 bases, leaving 10 bases between the germline ends. CDR3 length equals 12 residues. The CDR3 nucleotides are TGTGCCAGCAGACCCGACAGTTACGAGCAGTACGTC. It translates to CASRPDSYEQYV.

This clonotype was detected ten times or more. The chain combines TRBV5-1 with TRBJ1-3, with a weak D call TRBD1 (5 bases). The CDR3 runs 17 residues. Germline V CDR1 and CDR2: SGHRS, YFSETQ. Trimming took off 4 bases at V and 3 bases at J, with 20 bases between the two ends. CDR3 loop: CASSPEAGMSVGNTIYF. The CDR3 DNA reads TGCGCCAGCAGCCCGGAGGCAGGGATGAGCGTTGGAAACACCATATATTTT.

This clonotype occurred a few times. The chain uses TRBV7-2 and TRBJ2-1; D assignment may be TRBD1 or TRBD2 (5 bases each). V dropped 6 bases and J dropped 4 bases, with 16 bases sitting between them. Germline loops: CDR1 SGHTA, CDR2 FQGNSA. CDR3 length equals 15 residues. Here the CDR3 reads CASRYGTEAYNEQFF. The DNA for the CDR3 is TGTGCCAGCAGATATGGGACGGAGGCGTACAATGAGCAGTTCTTC.

The genes are TRBV4-2 and TRBJ1-1; D not certain. The length of the CDR3 is 15 residues. The V end was cut by 1 base, the J end by 0 bases, with 9 bases between. CDR1 and CDR2 from the germline V gene are LGHNA and YNFKEQ. DNA for the CDR3: TGTGCCAGCAGCCAAGCTCCCAGCCTGAACACTGAAGCTTTCTTT. It codes for CASSQAPSLNTEAFF.

V gene TRBV10-3 combines with J gene TRBJ1-2; D call uncertain. Per germline, CDR1 ENHRY and CDR2 SYGVKD. Trimming took 0 bases from V and 10 from J, leaving 12 bases between them. The CDR3 runs 13 residues. CDR3 coding DNA: TGTGCCATCAGTGAGTCGACCCCGGATGCCTACACCTTC. This translates into CAISESTPDAYTF.

This clonotype was seen only a few times. The chain employs TRBV20-1 and TRBJ1-2; the match to TRBD1 covers 9 bases. From germline, CDR1 is DFQATT and CDR2 SNEGSKA (reference sequence). CDR3 length: 13 residues. The V segment lost 1 base and the J segment 9 bases; nucleotides outside the gene matches: 6. The CDR3 DNA follows: TGCAGTGCTAGAGTCGGGACAGGGTTTAGCTACACCTTC. Its protein is CSARVGTGFSYTF.

This clonotype turned up a few times. V is TRBV6-5 and J is TRBJ2-3; 8 positions agree with TRBD2. Unmatched junction bases numbered 4, after V lost 0 bases and J lost 2 bases. The CDR3 is 16 amino acids. Germline V gene data show CDR1 as MNHEY and CDR2 as SVGAGI. The DNA for the CDR3 is TGTGCCAGCAGTTACTCGATAGCGGGGTACACAGATACGCAGTATTTT. Translating it yields CASSYSIAGYTDTQYF.

This chain uses TRBV6-2 or TRBV6-3 with TRBJ2-7, with D hard to call. CDR1 and CDR2 from the germline V gene are MNHEY and SVGEGT. The CDR3 length is 15 residues. Trimming removed 7 bases from V and 2 bases from J, with 18 bases in between. The CDR3 is CASTPRLMGTYEQYV. The CDR3 DNA reads as TGTGCCAGCACCCCACGGCTCATGGGCACCTACGAGCAGTACGTC.

This clonotype was recorded a few times. This chain uses TRBV4-2 with TRBJ2-7; no definite D call. CDR1 LGHNA and CDR2 YNFKEQ come from the germline V gene. CDR3 length: 14 amino acids. Trimming took 0 bases from V and 7 from J, leaving 13 bases between them. Here the CDR3 DNA reads TGTGCCAGCAGCCAAGAATTAGGGTCTTGGGAGCAGTACTTC. Translating gives CASSQELGSWEQYF.

The J gene is TRBJ1-5, the V gene TRBV4-2; the D is unclear. V gave up 0 bases and J gave up 1 base, with 10 bases separating them. The V gene's germline CDR1 is LGHNA and CDR2 YNFKEQ. The CDR3 extends over 16 amino acids. CDR3 region: CASSQDQISSNQPQHF. In nucleotides, the CDR3 is TGTGCCAGCAGCCAAGATCAGATTTCGAGCAATCAGCCCCAGCATTTT.